A selection of T cell receptor beta chains follows, all from one sample in a study of cytomegalovirus exposure and HLA in healthy donors. Profiling relied on immunoSEQ multiplex PCR, and the TCRdb table lists in-frame clones only, not all of them. This table has roughly 200,000 clones, about four fifths appearing once. The sequencing sample was made of PBMCs. These receptors all come from a girl aged 10-17 years in good health and CMV-seropositive. Each CDR3 is given with its conserved first and last residue. The order of the fields is J gene, D gene, clone size, V gene, CDR3 protein, CDR3 DNA. D genes are given only for firm matches. Size is omitted from some rows. Given values are once, few, many or a class for expanded clones.

J: TRBJ2-2; D: NA; size: NA; V: TRBV5-4; CDR3: CASSSGQTNTGELFF; DNA: TGTGCCAGCAGCTCCGGACAGACGAACACCGGGGAGCTGTTTTTT
J: TRBJ2-3; D: TRBD2; size: NA; V: TRBV5-4; CDR3: CASSLGGLAGGLTDTQYF; DNA: TGTGCCAGCAGCTTGGGTGGGCTAGCGGGGGGGCTGACAGATACGCAGTATTTT
J: TRBJ2-3; D: TRBD2; size: NA; V: TRBV18; CDR3: CASSPGLAGVGTQYF; DNA: TGTGCCAGCTCCCCGGGACTAGCGGGGGTAGGTACGCAGTATTTT
J: TRBJ2-3; D: TRBD1; size: few; V: TRBV13; CDR3: CASSRSTGKTDTQYF; DNA: TGTGCCAGCAGCCGGTCGACAGGGAAAACAGATACGCAGTATTTT
J: TRBJ2-3; D: NA; size: few; V: TRBV4-1; CDR3: CASSQDGPASTDTQYF; DNA: TGCGCCAGCAGCCAAGATGGGCCGGCTAGCACAGATACGCAGTATTTT
J: TRBJ2-7; D: TRBD2; size: few; V: TRBV7-2; CDR3: CASSLRAGESSYEQYF; DNA: TGTGCCAGCAGCTTACGAGCGGGGGAGAGCTCCTACGAGCAGTACTTC
J: TRBJ1-1; D: TRBD1; size: NA; V: TRBV7-8; CDR3: CASSLSRGRTEAFF; DNA: TGTGCCAGCAGCTTGTCCAGGGGGCGGACTGAAGCTTTCTTT
J: TRBJ2-4; D: TRBD1; size: NA; V: TRBV11-2; CDR3: CASSPGTGSELAKNIQYF; DNA: TGTGCCAGCAGCCCCGGGACAGGGAGTGAGCTAGCCAAAAACATTCAGTACTTC
J: TRBJ2-1; D: TRBD2; size: few; V: TRBV25-1; CDR3: CASSEGTSGLNEQFF; DNA: TGTGCCAGCAGTGAAGGGACTAGCGGGCTCAATGAGCAGTTCTTC
J: TRBJ2-7; D: NA; size: few; V: TRBV21-1; CDR3: CASSKGQGMQYF; DNA: TGTGCCAGCAGCAAAGGCCAGGGAATGCAGTACTTC
J: TRBJ1-6; D: NA; size: NA; V: TRBV9; CDR3: CASSVATGDSPLHF; DNA: TGTGCCAGCAGCGTAGCTACGGGAGATTCACCCCTCCACTTT
J: TRBJ1-1; D: NA; size: NA; V: TRBV7-9; CDR3: CASSPSTEAFF; DNA: TGTGCCAGCAGCCCTAGCACTGAAGCTTTCTTT
J: TRBJ1-1; D: TRBD1; size: NA; V: TRBV4-1; CDR3: CASSPPRQGNSNEAFF; DNA: TGCGCCAGCAGCCCTCCTAGACAGGGGAATTCGAATGAAGCTTTCTTT
J: TRBJ2-7; D: TRBD2; size: few; V: TRBV30; CDR3: CAWSGGGEQYF; DNA: TGTGCCTGGAGTGGCGGGGGGGAGCAGTACTTC
J: TRBJ2-1; D: TRBD2; size: NA; V: TRBV5-1; CDR3: CASSPWGGTSYNEQFF; DNA: TGCGCCAGCAGCCCCTGGGGGGGGACCTCCTACAATGAGCAGTTCTTC
J: TRBJ1-2; D: NA; size: NA; V: TRBV14; CDR3: CASSQDQGIYGYTF; DNA: TGTGCCAGCAGCCAAGATCAGGGCATCTATGGCTACACCTTC